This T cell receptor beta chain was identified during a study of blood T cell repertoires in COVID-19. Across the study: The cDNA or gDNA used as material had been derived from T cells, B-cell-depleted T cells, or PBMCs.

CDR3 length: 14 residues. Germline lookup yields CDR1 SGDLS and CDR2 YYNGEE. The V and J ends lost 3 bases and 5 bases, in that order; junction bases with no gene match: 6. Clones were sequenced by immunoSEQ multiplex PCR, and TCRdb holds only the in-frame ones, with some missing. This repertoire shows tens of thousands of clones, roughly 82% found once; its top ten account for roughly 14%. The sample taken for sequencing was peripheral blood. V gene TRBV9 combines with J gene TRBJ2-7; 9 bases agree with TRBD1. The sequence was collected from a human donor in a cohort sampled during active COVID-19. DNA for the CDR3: TGTGCCAGCAGCGCCACAGGGGGCAGCGACGAGCAGTACTTC. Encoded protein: CASSATGGSDEQYF.